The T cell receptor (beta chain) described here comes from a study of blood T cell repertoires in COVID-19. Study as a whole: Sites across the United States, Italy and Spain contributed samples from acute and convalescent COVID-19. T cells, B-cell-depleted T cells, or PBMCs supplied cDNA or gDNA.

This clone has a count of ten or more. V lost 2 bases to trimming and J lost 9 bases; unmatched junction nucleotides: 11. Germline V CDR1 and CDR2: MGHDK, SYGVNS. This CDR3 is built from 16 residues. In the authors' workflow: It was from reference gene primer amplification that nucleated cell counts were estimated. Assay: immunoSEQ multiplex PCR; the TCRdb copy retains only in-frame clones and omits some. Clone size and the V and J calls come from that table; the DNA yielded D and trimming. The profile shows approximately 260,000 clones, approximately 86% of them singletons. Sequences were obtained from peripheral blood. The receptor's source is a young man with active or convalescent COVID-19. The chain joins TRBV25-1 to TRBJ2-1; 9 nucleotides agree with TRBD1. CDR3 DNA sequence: TGTGCCAGCAGTGAAGTCTCCGACAGGGGGGGATTTGAGCAGTTCTTC. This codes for CASSEVSDRGGFEQFF.